The subject of this entry is one T cell receptor beta chain. Profiled with immunoSEQ multiplex PCR; TCRdb holds only in-frame clones, not every one. This sample has about 44,000 clones, with roughly 90% found just once. The data belong to a study of T cell changes during pregnancy in multiple sclerosis. This material consisted of CD4+ T cells from peripheral blood mononuclear cells, taken in the third trimester of pregnancy. This TCR derives from a female donor with multiple sclerosis, enrolled in a pregnancy study.

Written as DNA, the CDR3 is TGCAGCGTTGTCAGGGTCTACAATGAGCAGTTCTTC. The encoded protein is CSVVRVYNEQFF. The chain employs TRBV29-1 and TRBJ2-1; perhaps TRBD1 as D (5 bases). Germline V lookup: CDR1 SQVTM, CDR2 ANQGSEA. The CDR3 runs to 12 residues. The V gene lost 4 bases and the J gene lost 3 bases, with 7 bases spanning the gap.